The table lists the clone carrying this T cell receptor (beta chain) with a few counts. MiXCR, applied by TCRdb to the RT-PCR reads, yields one record per CDR3 protein. The sample contains some 880,000 distinct CDR3 sequences, more than 15% of which appear only once. This sample is part of a study of patients and donors after allogeneic stem cell transplantation. Germline CDR1 reads SGHDN; CDR2 reads FVKESK. The ends were cut back, 0 bases at V and 3 bases at J, with 8 bases in the middle. This CDR3 comprises 14 residues. This sequence joins TRBV14 and TRBJ1-2; D gene unclear. This clonotype was obtained from a human donor who was either an allogeneic HSCT recipient or a stem cell or donor lymphocyte infusion donor (not recorded which). It is not recorded whose cells these are; they may come from a transplant donor. The sequenced sample consisted of blood, either unsorted or a sorted T cell fraction (not recorded which). DNA of the CDR3: TGTGCCAGCAGCCAAGATCTAAGGGACTATGGCTACACCTTC. Protein: CASSQDLRDYGYTF.